Shown below are 12 T cell receptor beta chains from a single sample sequenced in a study of T cell responses to AZD1222 COVID-19 vaccine. TCRdb's table, derived via immunoSEQ multiplex PCR, lists solely in-frame clones and lacks some. The sample has around 99,000 clones; about 89% are singletons. This specimen was peripheral blood, taken 28 days after the second AZD1222 dose. The receptors come from an adult who received the AZD1222 COVID-19 vaccine.

This clone was seen a single time. V gene TRBV19 combines with J gene TRBJ2-7; D is perhaps TRBD2 (6 bases). Per the germline V gene, CDR1 is LNHDA and CDR2 is SQIVND (reference sequence). This CDR3 contains 14 residues. The germline V and J ends were trimmed by 7 bases and 3 bases, with 16 bases remaining between them. DNA of the CDR3: TGTGCCAGTACCTCTGGCGGGGAAAACTACGAGCAGTACTTC. Translating it yields CASTSGGENYEQYF.

V and J are TRBV28 and TRBJ1-6, with D uncertain. Germline CDR1 MDHEN, CDR2 SYDVKM. Trimming cost V 7 bases and J 8 bases, with 12 bases left between them. This CDR3 has 13 residues. Here the CDR3 reads CASTPAQDSPLHF. In DNA form, the CDR3 reads TGTGCCAGCACCCCCGCTCAGGATTCACCCCTCCACTTT.

The chain combines TRBV28 with TRBJ1-2; 8 nucleotides match TRBD1. This CDR3 region has 15 residues. The germline V gene has CDR1 MDHEN and CDR2 SYDVKM. The V gene end was trimmed by 5 bases and the J gene end by 1 base; junction bases not matched to a gene: 6. CDR3 sequence: CASSGQGSVNYGYTF. CDR3 in DNA: TGTGCCAGCAGTGGACAGGGAAGCGTTAACTATGGCTACACCTTC.

The J gene is TRBJ2-5, the V gene TRBV5-6; 14 nucleotides align to TRBD2. V shed 4 bases and J 5 bases; nucleotides not matched to a gene: 7. Germline V CDR1 and CDR2: SGHDT, YYEEEE. The CDR3 sequence is 16 residues long. CDR3 nucleotides: TGTGCCAGCAGCGATGGGACTAGCGGGAGCCTTGAGACCCAGTACTTC. Protein product: CASSDGTSGSLETQYF.

The chain uses TRBV19 and TRBJ1-4; 7 bases are a match to TRBD1. J lost 6 bases, V lost 3 bases, and 7 bases had no gene match. Germline CDR1 reads LNHDA; CDR2 reads SQIVND (reference sequence). The CDR3 consists of 15 residues. In DNA form, the CDR3 reads TGTGCCAGTAGTATCCAGGGGGGGGCTGATGAAAAACTGTTTTTT. It translates to CASSIQGGADEKLFF.

The chain is built from TRBV3-1 (or the pseudogene TRBV3-2) and TRBJ2-2, with no clear D. Germline assignment: CDR1 LGHDT and CDR2 YNNKEL (reference sequence). V was clipped by 0 bases and J by 2 bases, with 4 bases between them. The CDR3 is 14 residues long. DNA of the CDR3: TGTGCCAGCAGCCAAGAGGGAAACACCGGGGAGCTGTTTTTT. Its protein is CASSQEGNTGELFF.

The chain is built from TRBV6-5 and TRBJ1-1; 8 bases agree with TRBD1. Germline V gene sequence: CDR1 MNHEY, CDR2 SVGAGI. Trimming at V came to 8 bases and at J to 4 bases, leaving 3 bases not matched to a gene. CDR3 length equals 12 residues. CDR3 sequence: CASWTGLTEAFF. CDR3 DNA sequence: TGTGCCAGCTGGACAGGGCTCACTGAAGCTTTCTTT.

This chain joins TRBV6-2 or TRBV6-3 and TRBJ1-1; 9 bases map to TRBD1. CDR3 length equals 15 residues. V trimming: 2 bases; J trimming: 4 bases; junction bases outside the gene matches: 5. The germline V gene has CDR1 MNHEY and CDR2 SVGEGT. The CDR3 region has the DNA TGTGCCAGCAGTTACCAACAGGGGGCGCTCACTGAAGCTTTCTTT. Encoded protein: CASSYQQGALTEAFF.

The genes are TRBV5-1 and TRBJ1-4; D gene ambiguous. CDR1 is SGHRS, CDR2 YFSETQ, per germline. Deletions cut 2 bases from V and 10 bases from J, with 18 bases between. This CDR3 spans 15 amino acids. The CDR3 DNA is TGCGCCAGCAGCTTCGAGGGCGGAACTCTGGGAAAACTGTTTTTT. Translated: CASSFEGGTLGKLFF.

The V call is TRBV14, the J call TRBJ1-3, with unresolved D. The CDR3 covers 15 residues. The germline V and J ends were trimmed by 4 bases and 5 bases, with 15 bases remaining between them. The germline gives CDR1 SGHDN, CDR2 FVKESK. CDR3 sequence (DNA): TGTGCCAGCAGCCTTATTGACGGTCGCCGAAACACCATATATTTT. It is translated as CASSLIDGRRNTIYF. The whole variable domain, filled in from reference TRBV14 and TRBJ1-3, reads EAGVTQFPSHSVIEKGQTVTLRCDPISGHDNLYWYRRVMGKEIKFLLHFVKESKQDESGMPNNRFLAERTGGTYSTLKVQPAELEDSGVYFCASSLIDGRRNTIYFGEGSWLTVV.

CDR3 sequence (DNA): TGTGCCAGCAGTTTGGGACTAGCGGGAGCCAAGTTCTACGAGCAGTACTTC. Encoded protein: CASSLGLAGAKFYEQYF. The chain is built from TRBV28 and TRBJ2-7, with 14 positions matching TRBD2. V shed 3 bases and J 3 bases; nucleotides not matched to a gene: 7. The germline V gene has CDR1 MDHEN and CDR2 SYDVKM. CDR3 length: 17 amino acids.

The chain uses TRBV18 and TRBJ1-3; TRBD1 aligns across 9 bases. The length of the CDR3 is 18 residues. Looked up from germline, CDR1 is KGHSH and CDR2 is LQKENI. The V and J ends lost 3 bases and 1 base, in that order; junction bases with no gene match: 10. CDR3 DNA sequence: TGTGCCAGCTCACCTCGGGACAGGGCTTATGGATCTGGAAACACCATATATTTT. Its translation: CASSPRDRAYGSGNTIYF.